This T cell receptor beta chain was recorded in a study of T cells after yellow fever vaccination. As regards this clonotype: What it recognizes is unknown. One end of the junction fails to match germline, which may point to a read error.

UMIs were added to TCR cDNA along with a universal primer site when it was made by 5'RACE template switching. MiXCR, applied by TCRdb to the 5' RACE reads, yields one record per CDR3 protein. This sample has around 500,000 distinct CDR3 sequences, with 20% to 25% found just once. Study results and caveats: Clonotypes found in both CD4 and CD8 compartments made up a small share. Re-detected after boosting: most primary clones, 96% of CD4 and 80% to 90% of CD8. Contaminants from the bulk population, in the form of abundant clonotypes, could be found in FACS-sorted repertoires.

In germline, CDR1 is SGHRS, CDR2 YFSETQ. The CDR3 covers 16 residues. Sequenced here: PBMCs, sampled 21 days after the first yellow fever vaccination. The V and J genes are TRBV5-1 and TRBJ2-3; D is perhaps TRBD2 (6 bases). The source is a man younger than 35 who received the YFV17D yellow fever vaccine. This CDR3 reads CANSLEGGGITDTQYF. CDR3 bases: TGCGCCAACAGCTTGGAGGGTGGCGGGATCACAGATACGCAGTATTTT.